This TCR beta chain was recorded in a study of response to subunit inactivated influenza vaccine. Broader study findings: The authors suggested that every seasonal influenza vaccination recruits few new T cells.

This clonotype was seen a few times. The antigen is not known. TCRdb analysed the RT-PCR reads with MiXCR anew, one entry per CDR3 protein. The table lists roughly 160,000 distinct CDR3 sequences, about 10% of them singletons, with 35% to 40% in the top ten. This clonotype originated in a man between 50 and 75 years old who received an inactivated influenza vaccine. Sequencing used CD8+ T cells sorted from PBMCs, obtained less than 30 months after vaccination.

The DNA of the CDR3 is TGTGCCAGCAGACCTGGACAGGGCTACGAGCAGTACTTC. As protein: CASRPGQGYEQYF. The chain is built from TRBV28 and TRBJ2-7; 8 bases line up with TRBD1. The CDR3 loop spans 13 amino acids. Germline V gene lookup returns CDR1 MDHEN and CDR2 SYDVKM. The V gene end was trimmed by 6 bases and the J gene end by 3 bases; junction bases not matched to a gene: 4.